This T cell receptor (beta chain) was recorded in a study of regulatory T cells in long-lasting Graves disease. In this sample, this clonotype turned up many times. The target antigen is unknown. The length of the CDR3 is 15 residues. CDR1 is SGHRS, CDR2 YFSETQ, per germline. V lost 2 bases and J 7 bases, leaving 15 bases between the germline ends. Study-level results: Results may be inaccurate due to the small sample size. Segments TRBV28, TRBJ1-2 and TRBJ2-5 showed preferential usage in persistent disease.

Time point: newly diagnosed GD, antithyroid drugs for less than 3 months. RNA isolated from PBMCs was used to make the TCR library. Patients came from an endocrinology department in Xi'an, China. Construction of the TCR beta libraries employed iRepertoire HTBI primers in conjunction with Arm-PCR of CDR3 regions. TCRdb called the multiplex PCR reads again in MiXCR, with one record for every CDR3 protein. The sample holds a few hundred thousand distinct CDR3 sequences, approximately 18% seen once. The data were also submitted as part of a second study, on T cells in Graves' hyperthyroidism and ophthalmopathy. That study adds: Initially, a first-round RT-PCR of the TCR CDR3 employed the HTBI primer set.

The J gene is TRBJ2-2, the V gene TRBV5-1; weak D call: TRBD1 (7 bases). The TCR was taken from a woman between 25 and 40 years old with Graves disease. The specimen comprised peripheral blood mononuclear cells (PBMCs), sampled at new diagnosis, from a patient treated with antithyroid drugs. CDR3 sequence (DNA): TGCGCCAGCAGCTTCACGACAGGGAGGATCGGGGAGCTGTTTTTT. Protein product: CASSFTTGRIGELFF.